This T cell receptor beta chain was profiled in a study of shared clonotypes between healthy human individuals. CDR1 is SGHVS, CDR2 FQNEAQ, per germline. The CDR3 is 15 residues long. V was clipped by 2 bases and J by 1 base; unmatched bases: 4. Splitting of CD4+ cells produced CD45RA+ naive and CD45RA-negative memory subsets. Over several immunoSEQ plates, each subset's genomic DNA was distributed in even portions. Sequenced by immunoSEQ multiplex PCR; TCRdb stores in-frame clones only, minus some. This table holds about a million clones, about 72% found once. Sample: memory CD4+ T cells from PBMCs. The subset here: CD45RA-negative fraction. This chain links TRBV7-8 with TRBJ2-5, with 7 bases matching TRBD1. This TCR was sampled from a man aged 18-30 years in good health. Some clones in this sample may be carry-over from other donors' samples. The CDR3 DNA is TGTGCCAGCAGCTTACCCAGGGGGATCCAAGAGACCCAGTACTTC. Its protein product is CASSLPRGIQETQYF.